The 10 T cell receptor beta chains reported below all come from one sample, sequenced in a study of T cell changes during pregnancy in multiple sclerosis. This table comes from immunoSEQ multiplex PCR, and its TCRdb copy is limited to in-frame clones, with some not included. There are more than 80,000 clones in the sample; 91% occur only once, and about 3.8% lies in the top ten. The source was PBMCs, collected in the first trimester of pregnancy. These receptors were taken from a female donor in good health, serving as a control in a pregnancy study. Some clones in this sample may be carry-over from other donors' samples.

Here the CDR3 DNA reads TGTGCCAGCAGTGAAGCGGGGGGGATGGGAGAGACCCAGTACTTC. It is translated as CASSEAGGMGETQYF. The gene calls are TRBV6-1 and TRBJ2-5, with 7 bases matching TRBD2. Germline CDR1 MNHNS, CDR2 SASEGT. V lost 0 bases and J lost 4; bases outside the gene matches: 5. The CDR3 runs to 15 residues.

The chain employs TRBV15 and TRBJ1-2; TRBD1 agrees at 8 bases. Trimming at V came to 3 bases and at J to 4 bases, leaving 13 bases not matched to a gene. CDR3 length equals 17 residues. Per germline, CDR1 LNHNV and CDR2 YYDKDF (reference sequence). As DNA, the CDR3 is TGTGCCACCAGCAGCGACTTATTACAGGGGGACCTCTATGGCTACACCTTC. It yields the protein CATSSDLLQGDLYGYTF.

The count of this clone is one. The chain is built from TRBV7-9 and TRBJ2-5; 7 nucleotides align to TRBD2. V dropped 2 bases and J dropped 2; count of bases not matched to a gene: 11. Per germline, CDR1 SEHNR and CDR2 FQNEAQ (reference sequence). CDR3 length: 17 residues. The CDR3 nucleotides read TGTGCCAGCAGCTTACGGGCAGGACGGCGGGGGCAAGAGACCCAGTACTTC. It codes for CASSLRAGRRGQETQYF.

The rearrangement joins TRBV5-5 to TRBJ2-7; weak D call: TRBD2 (5 bases). The CDR3 has 15 residues. The V gene's germline CDR1 is SGHKS and CDR2 YYEKEE (reference sequence). V shed 4 bases and J shed 6 bases, with 20 bases lying between them. The CDR3 sequence: CASSLDTGFSAEQYF. The CDR3 DNA reads TGTGCCAGCAGCCTGGATACGGGGTTTTCAGCCGAGCAGTACTTC.

V gene TRBV11-2 combines with J gene TRBJ2-5; no definite D call. Trimming cost V 0 bases and J 7 bases, with 15 bases left between them. Germline V gene sequence: CDR1 SGHAT, CDR2 FQNNGV. The CDR3 loop spans 15 amino acids. This CDR3 is CASSLDLGSTRTQYF. CDR3 DNA sequence: TGTGCCAGCAGCTTAGATCTGGGCTCGACGAGGACCCAGTACTTC.

This chain connects TRBV7-2 to TRBJ2-2, with D perhaps matching TRBD2 (6 bases). Germline lookup yields CDR1 SGHTA and CDR2 FQGNSA. This CDR3 region has 17 residues. V was shortened by 3 bases and J by 2 bases, with 16 bases between the two germline ends. CDR3 DNA sequence: TGTGCCAGCAGCTTCCACTTCGGGAGAGCTAACACCGGGGAGCTGTTTTTT. It codes for CASSFHFGRANTGELFF.

This chain connects TRBV14 to TRBJ2-2; weak D call: TRBD2 (6 bases). The CDR3 spans 15 residues. The germline gives CDR1 SGHDN, CDR2 FVKESK. V shed 3 bases and J shed 1 base, with 9 bases lying between them. The CDR3 loop is CASSQGLLNTGELFF. The CDR3, as DNA: TGTGCCAGCAGCCAGGGACTCCTGAACACCGGGGAGCTGTTTTTT.

Here the CDR3 DNA reads TGTGCCAGCAGCTTCGTTCCTAGCTTCCTCACCGGGGAGCTGTTTTTT. This translates into CASSFVPSFLTGELFF. This chain joins TRBV7-9 and TRBJ2-2, with a tentative D call TRBD2 (5 bases). Deletions cut 3 bases from V and 4 bases from J, with 15 bases between. Germline V gives CDR1 SEHNR, CDR2 FQNEAQ (reference sequence). CDR3 length: 16 amino acids.

V is TRBV4-3 and J is TRBJ2-7; D is unclear. The CDR3 contains 14 residues. V was clipped by 0 bases and J by 7 bases, with 13 bases between them. CDR1 and CDR2 (germline): LGHNA, YSLEER. The DNA for the CDR3 is TGCGCCAGCAGCCAAGATCTACCTATTCGGGAGCAGTACTTC. It yields the protein CASSQDLPIREQYF.

CDR3 sequence: CASSWTSGSSYEQYF. The CDR3 DNA follows: TGCGCCAGCAGCTGGACTAGCGGATCCTCCTACGAGCAGTACTTC. This sequence joins TRBV4-3 and TRBJ2-7; 10 positions match TRBD2. The germline CDR1 and CDR2 sequences are LGHNA and YSLEER. Losses at the gene ends were 5 bases for V and 0 bases for J; bases not matched to a gene: 4. This CDR3 contains 15 residues.